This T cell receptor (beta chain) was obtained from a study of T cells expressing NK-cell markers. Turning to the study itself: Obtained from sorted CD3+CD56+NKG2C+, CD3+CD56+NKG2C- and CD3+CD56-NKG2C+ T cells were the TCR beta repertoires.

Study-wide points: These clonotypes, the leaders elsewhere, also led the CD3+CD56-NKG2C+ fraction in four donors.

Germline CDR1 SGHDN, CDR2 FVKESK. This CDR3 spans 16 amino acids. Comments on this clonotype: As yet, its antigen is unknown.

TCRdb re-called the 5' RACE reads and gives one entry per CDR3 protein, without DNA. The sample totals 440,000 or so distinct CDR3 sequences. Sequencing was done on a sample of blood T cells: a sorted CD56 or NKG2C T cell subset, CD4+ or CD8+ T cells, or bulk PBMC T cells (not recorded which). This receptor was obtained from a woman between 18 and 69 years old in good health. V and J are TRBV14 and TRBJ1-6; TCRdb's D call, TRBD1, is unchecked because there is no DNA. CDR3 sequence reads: CASSQLTGSGWSPLHF.